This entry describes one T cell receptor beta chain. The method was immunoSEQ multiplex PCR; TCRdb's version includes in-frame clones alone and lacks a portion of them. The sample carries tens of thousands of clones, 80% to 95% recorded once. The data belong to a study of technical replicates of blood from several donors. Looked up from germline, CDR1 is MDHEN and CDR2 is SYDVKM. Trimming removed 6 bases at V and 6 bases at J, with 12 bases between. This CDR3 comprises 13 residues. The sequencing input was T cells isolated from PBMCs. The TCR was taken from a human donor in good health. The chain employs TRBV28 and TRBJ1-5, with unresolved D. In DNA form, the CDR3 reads TGTGCCAGCAGCCAGTCCCTAGGTCAGCCCCAGCATTTT. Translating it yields CASSQSLGQPQHF.